Listed below are T cell receptor beta chains from one sample, sequenced in a study of T cell changes during pregnancy in multiple sclerosis. The protocol was immunoSEQ multiplex PCR, while the TCRdb copy is restricted to in-frame clones and leaves out a portion. This table holds approximately 50,000 clones, approximately 94% found once. The specimen comprised CD4+ T cells from peripheral blood mononuclear cells, sampled in the third trimester of pregnancy. These receptor sequences come from a female donor with multiple sclerosis, enrolled in a pregnancy study. Each CDR3 is given with its conserved first and last residue. Each record gives: V gene, clone size, CDR3 length, D gene, J gene, CDR3 protein, CDR3 DNA. D genes are given only for firm matches. A clone size is listed for some rows: how often the clone was seen (once, few, many), or a class if it is expanded.

v_gene: TRBV4-1; abundance: .; len: 15; d_gene: .; j_gene: TRBJ2-7; CDR3aa: CASSQVPVATYEQYF; CDR3nt: TGCGCCAGCAGCCAAGTACCGGTAGCCACCTACGAGCAGTACTTC
v_gene: TRBV7-7; abundance: .; len: 15; d_gene: .; j_gene: TRBJ2-1; CDR3aa: CASSSGDFSYNEQFF; CDR3nt: TGTGCTAGCAGCTCAGGGGATTTCTCCTACAATGAGCAGTTCTTC
v_gene: TRBV5-1; abundance: .; len: 16; d_gene: .; j_gene: TRBJ2-7; CDR3aa: CASSLGGSDYSYEQYF; CDR3nt: TGCGCCAGCAGCTTGGGGGGTAGCGACTACTCCTACGAGCAGTACTTC
v_gene: TRBV7-2; abundance: .; len: 15; d_gene: .; j_gene: TRBJ2-7; CDR3aa: CASSTQGGKSGEQYF; CDR3nt: TGTGCCAGCAGCACCCAAGGAGGGAAGTCGGGCGAGCAGTACTTC
v_gene: TRBV2; abundance: .; len: 15; d_gene: .; j_gene: TRBJ2-1; CDR3aa: CASHSRTEIYNEQFF; CDR3nt: TGTGCCAGCCATTCCCGGACAGAGATCTACAATGAGCAGTTCTTC
v_gene: TRBV27; abundance: .; len: 15; d_gene: .; j_gene: TRBJ1-1; CDR3aa: CASSRRGEVNTEAFF; CDR3nt: TGTGCCAGCAGTCGTCGGGGGGAGGTGAACACTGAAGCTTTCTTT
v_gene: TRBV7-2; abundance: .; len: 14; d_gene: TRBD2; j_gene: TRBJ2-5; CDR3aa: CASSLRGGRETQYF; CDR3nt: TGTGCCAGCAGCTTGCGGGGGGGCAGGGAGACCCAGTACTTC
v_gene: TRBV11-2; abundance: .; len: 18; d_gene: TRBD1; j_gene: TRBJ2-4; CDR3aa: CASSLRGQQFSAKNIQYF; CDR3nt: TGTGCCAGCAGCTTAAGGGGGCAGCAGTTCTCAGCCAAAAACATTCAGTACTTC
v_gene: TRBV11-3; abundance: .; len: 14; d_gene: .; j_gene: TRBJ1-6; CDR3aa: CASSSQGLDSPLHF; CDR3nt: TGTGCCAGCAGTTCACAGGGCCTAGATTCACCCCTCCACTTT
v_gene: TRBV6-1; abundance: .; len: 13; d_gene: .; j_gene: TRBJ1-5; CDR3aa: CASTQDGNQPQHF; CDR3nt: TGTGCCAGCACCCAAGACGGGAATCAGCCCCAGCATTTT
v_gene: TRBV6-1; abundance: .; len: 14; d_gene: .; j_gene: TRBJ1-2; CDR3aa: CASSEAGSWGRWTF; CDR3nt: TGTGCCAGCAGTGAAGCGGGCAGTTGGGGGAGGTGGACCTTC
v_gene: TRBV28; abundance: .; len: 17; d_gene: TRBD2; j_gene: TRBJ2-7; CDR3aa: CASSFGTSGRARYEQYF; CDR3nt: TGTGCCAGCAGTTTCGGGACTAGCGGGAGGGCCCGGTACGAGCAGTACTTC
v_gene: TRBV19; abundance: .; len: 15; d_gene: TRBD2; j_gene: TRBJ2-3; CDR3aa: CASSMKGTSGDTQYF; CDR3nt: TGTGCCAGTAGTATGAAAGGGACTAGCGGAGATACGCAGTATTTT
v_gene: TRBV29-1; abundance: .; len: 13; d_gene: TRBD1; j_gene: TRBJ2-4; CDR3aa: CSVLDRDRNIQYF; CDR3nt: TGCAGCGTTCTGGACAGGGATCGGAACATTCAGTACTTC
v_gene: TRBV7-8; abundance: .; len: 13; d_gene: .; j_gene: TRBJ1-5; CDR3aa: CASSRSEGQPQHF; CDR3nt: TGTGCCAGCAGTAGATCGGAGGGTCAGCCCCAGCATTTT
v_gene: TRBV28; abundance: .; len: 16; d_gene: .; j_gene: TRBJ1-2; CDR3aa: CASSRIVGTGVGSYTF; CDR3nt: TGTGCCAGCAGTAGAATCGTCGGGACGGGGGTCGGGAGCTACACCTTC
v_gene: TRBV28; abundance: .; len: 15; d_gene: TRBD2; j_gene: TRBJ2-7; CDR3aa: CASRPWTSGSHEQYF; CDR3nt: TGTGCCAGCAGACCGTGGACTAGCGGGAGTCACGAGCAGTACTTC
v_gene: TRBV7-9; abundance: .; len: 17; d_gene: TRBD2; j_gene: TRBJ2-7; CDR3aa: CASSLGGLAGDFYEQYF; CDR3nt: TGTGCCAGCAGCTTAGGTGGACTAGCGGGAGATTTTTACGAGCAGTACTTC
v_gene: TRBV9; abundance: .; len: 16; d_gene: TRBD1; j_gene: TRBJ1-2; CDR3aa: CASSGGTGTSFYGYTF; CDR3nt: TGTGCCAGCAGCGGAGGGACAGGGACCTCTTTCTATGGCTACACCTTC
v_gene: TRBV6-5; abundance: .; len: 9; d_gene: .; j_gene: TRBJ1-4; CDR3aa: CAGKAKLFF; CDR3nt: TGTGCCGGCAAAGCAAAACTGTTTTTT
v_gene: TRBV6-5; abundance: .; len: 13; d_gene: .; j_gene: TRBJ2-1; CDR3aa: CASSLGRGDEQFF; CDR3nt: TGTGCCAGCAGTTTGGGTAGGGGTGATGAGCAGTTCTTC
v_gene: TRBV27; abundance: .; len: 12; d_gene: .; j_gene: TRBJ2-2; CDR3aa: CASSSRGGELFF; CDR3nt: TGTGCCAGCAGTTCCCGGGGCGGGGAGCTGTTTTTT
v_gene: TRBV4-1; abundance: few; len: 15; d_gene: TRBD1; j_gene: TRBJ2-7; CDR3aa: CASSQDNRGIGEQYF; CDR3nt: TGCGCCAGCAGCCAAGATAACAGGGGAATTGGCGAGCAGTACTTC
v_gene: TRBV4-3; abundance: .; len: 16; d_gene: TRBD2; j_gene: TRBJ2-1; CDR3aa: CASSQDLRGAYNEQFF; CDR3nt: TGCGCCAGCAGCCAAGATCTCCGGGGGGCCTACAATGAGCAGTTCTTC
v_gene: TRBV11-3; abundance: .; len: 20; d_gene: TRBD1; j_gene: TRBJ2-2; CDR3aa: CASSVPNYRQGSVNTGELFF; CDR3nt: TGTGCCAGCAGCGTTCCCAACTACCGACAGGGGAGTGTGAACACCGGGGAGCTGTTTTTT
v_gene: TRBV11-3; abundance: .; len: 13; d_gene: .; j_gene: TRBJ1-6; CDR3aa: CASRDRSNSPLHF; CDR3nt: TGTGCCAGCAGGGATCGGAGTAATTCACCCCTCCACTTT
v_gene: TRBV27; abundance: once; len: 18; d_gene: TRBD2; j_gene: TRBJ2-7; CDR3aa: CASSVKLAGGPLIYEQYF; CDR3nt: TGTGCCAGCAGTGTAAAGCTAGCGGGAGGGCCACTCATCTACGAGCAGTACTTC
v_gene: TRBV6-1; abundance: once; len: 12; d_gene: .; j_gene: TRBJ2-2; CDR3aa: CASTPRVGELFF; CDR3nt: TGTGCCAGCACCCCTCGGGTTGGGGAGCTGTTTTTT
v_gene: TRBV7-9; abundance: .; len: 16; d_gene: .; j_gene: TRBJ1-2; CDR3aa: CASSWPRAGKNYGYTF; CDR3nt: TGTGCCAGCAGTTGGCCCAGGGCCGGCAAAAACTATGGCTACACCTTC
v_gene: TRBV27; abundance: .; len: 16; d_gene: .; j_gene: TRBJ1-6; CDR3aa: CASSSPAERSNSPLHF; CDR3nt: TGTGCCAGCAGCTCCCCAGCCGAGCGATCCAATTCACCCCTCCACTTT
v_gene: TRBV29-1; abundance: few; len: 15; d_gene: TRBD2; j_gene: TRBJ2-1; CDR3aa: CSVEGGLGRKNEQFF; CDR3nt: TGCAGCGTTGAAGGGGGACTAGGAAGAAAAAATGAGCAGTTCTTC
v_gene: TRBV5-6; abundance: .; len: 16; d_gene: TRBD1; j_gene: TRBJ1-6; CDR3aa: CASTSGPTGLGVALHF; CDR3nt: TGTGCCAGCACCTCAGGCCCGACAGGGCTGGGGGTTGCCCTCCACTTT
v_gene: TRBV30; abundance: .; len: 17; d_gene: TRBD2; j_gene: TRBJ2-2; CDR3aa: CAWSRFSGGRFTGELFF; CDR3nt: TGTGCCTGGAGCAGATTTAGCGGGGGTCGTTTCACCGGGGAGCTGTTTTTT
v_gene: TRBV5-1; abundance: once; len: 15; d_gene: .; j_gene: TRBJ2-2; CDR3aa: CASNNPQANTGELFF; CDR3nt: TGCGCCAGCAATAATCCACAAGCGAACACCGGGGAGCTGTTTTTT
v_gene: TRBV7-8; abundance: .; len: 15; d_gene: .; j_gene: TRBJ2-1; CDR3aa: CASSLQGSSAGEQFF; CDR3nt: TGTGCCAGCTCCCTTCAGGGGTCCTCGGCGGGTGAGCAGTTCTTC
v_gene: TRBV5-4; abundance: .; len: 16; d_gene: .; j_gene: TRBJ1-4; CDR3aa: CASSSSETGTPEKLFF; CDR3nt: TGTGCCAGCAGCTCTTCCGAAACCGGGACACCTGAAAAACTGTTTTTT
v_gene: TRBV7-2; abundance: .; len: 14; d_gene: TRBD1; j_gene: TRBJ2-5; CDR3aa: CASSRRTGTETQYF; CDR3nt: TGTGCCAGCAGCCGTCGGACAGGGACGGAGACCCAGTACTTC
v_gene: TRBV19; abundance: once; len: 14; d_gene: TRBD1; j_gene: TRBJ2-7; CDR3aa: CASSTQGVAYEQYF; CDR3nt: TGTGCCAGTAGTACACAGGGGGTGGCCTACGAGCAGTACTTC
v_gene: TRBV30; abundance: few; len: 10; d_gene: .; j_gene: TRBJ1-1; CDR3aa: CAYIHTEAFF; CDR3nt: TGTGCCTATATCCACACTGAAGCTTTCTTT
v_gene: TRBV28; abundance: .; len: 15; d_gene: TRBD1; j_gene: TRBJ1-3; CDR3aa: CASRPSGTGGNTIYF; CDR3nt: TGTGCCAGCAGACCCTCCGGGACAGGAGGAAACACCATATATTTT
v_gene: TRBV18; abundance: .; len: 15; d_gene: TRBD1; j_gene: TRBJ2-7; CDR3aa: CASSRERDRWSEQYF; CDR3nt: TGTGCCAGCTCACGGGAAAGGGACAGGTGGAGCGAGCAGTACTTC
v_gene: TRBV5-1; abundance: .; len: 14; d_gene: TRBD2; j_gene: TRBJ2-1; CDR3aa: CASSHGLAENEQFF; CDR3nt: TGCGCCAGCAGCCACGGACTAGCGGAGAATGAGCAGTTCTTC
v_gene: TRBV19; abundance: .; len: 14; d_gene: .; j_gene: TRBJ1-4; CDR3aa: CASRSGPNNEKLFF; CDR3nt: TGTGCCAGTCGGAGTGGCCCGAATAATGAAAAACTGTTTTTT
v_gene: TRBV5-1; abundance: .; len: 17; d_gene: TRBD2; j_gene: TRBJ2-3; CDR3aa: CASSSPGGASRTDTQYF; CDR3nt: TGCGCCAGCAGCTCCCCGGGGGGAGCCTCCCGCACAGATACGCAGTATTTT
v_gene: TRBV28; abundance: .; len: 12; d_gene: .; j_gene: TRBJ2-3; CDR3aa: CASSPNTDTQYF; CDR3nt: TGTGCCAGCAGTCCCAACACAGATACGCAGTATTTT
v_gene: TRBV15; abundance: .; len: 16; d_gene: TRBD1; j_gene: TRBJ1-5; CDR3aa: CATRGQGDYSNQPQHF; CDR3nt: TGTGCCACCAGGGGACAGGGGGATTATAGCAATCAGCCCCAGCATTTT
v_gene: TRBV5-1; abundance: .; len: 16; d_gene: TRBD1; j_gene: TRBJ2-5; CDR3aa: CASSLEARGYQETQYF; CDR3nt: TGCGCCAGCAGCTTGGAGGCCAGGGGGTACCAAGAGACCCAGTACTTC
v_gene: TRBV7-2; abundance: .; len: 12; d_gene: .; j_gene: TRBJ1-2; CDR3aa: CASSLEHYGYTF; CDR3nt: TGTGCCAGCAGCTTAGAGCACTATGGCTACACCTTC
v_gene: TRBV9; abundance: .; len: 16; d_gene: TRBD1; j_gene: TRBJ1-1; CDR3aa: CASSAGQGASVTEAFF; CDR3nt: TGTGCCAGCAGCGCCGGACAGGGGGCGTCTGTAACTGAAGCTTTCTTT
v_gene: TRBV25-1; abundance: .; len: 14; d_gene: .; j_gene: TRBJ2-7; CDR3aa: CASSVVAPFYEQYF; CDR3nt: TGTGCCAGCAGTGTGGTAGCGCCCTTCTACGAGCAGTACTTC
v_gene: TRBV18; abundance: .; len: 12; d_gene: TRBD1; j_gene: TRBJ1-1; CDR3aa: CASSRGQLEAFF; CDR3nt: TGTGCCAGCTCCCGGGGACAGCTTGAAGCTTTCTTT
v_gene: TRBV11-3; abundance: once; len: 17; d_gene: TRBD2; j_gene: TRBJ2-2; CDR3aa: CASSRGLAGGVTGELFF; CDR3nt: TGTGCCAGCAGCCGAGGACTAGCGGGAGGTGTGACCGGGGAGCTGTTTTTT
v_gene: TRBV7-3; abundance: .; len: 15; d_gene: .; j_gene: TRBJ2-7; CDR3aa: CASSLTVDSGSEQYF; CDR3nt: TGTGCCAGCAGCTTAACGGTGGACTCGGGCTCCGAGCAGTACTTC
v_gene: TRBV19; abundance: .; len: 15; d_gene: .; j_gene: TRBJ1-5; CDR3aa: CASRPSDRLNQPQHF; CDR3nt: TGTGCCAGTAGGCCATCGGACAGACTCAATCAGCCCCAGCATTTT